The 30 T cell receptor beta chains in this list originate from one sample, sequenced in a study of blood T cell repertoires in COVID-19. Only in-frame clones appear in the TCRdb table, and some are missing; sequencing was by immunoSEQ multiplex PCR. This table holds roughly 300,000 clones, less than 90% found once. The source material was peripheral blood. Receptors originate from a woman under 40 with COVID-19, enrolled during active disease.

CDR3 in DNA: TGTGCCAGTAATGAGGAGGGAGGGAACACCGGGGAGCTGTTTTTT. This sequence encodes CASNEEGGNTGELFF. V usage is TRBV6-5 and J usage is TRBJ2-2, with D perhaps TRBD2 (6 bases). CDR1 is MNHEY, CDR2 SVGAGI, per germline. The V gene lost 9 bases and the J gene lost 1 base, with 15 bases spanning the gap. The CDR3 contains 15 residues.

The CDR3 reads CASSSQGSSYNSPLHF. CDR3 sequence (DNA): TGCGCCAGCAGCTCCCAGGGGAGCTCCTATAATTCACCCCTCCACTTT. V is TRBV4-1 and J is TRBJ1-6; D is possibly TRBD1 (6 bases). This CDR3 contains 16 residues. Germline V gene sequence: CDR1 MGHRA, CDR2 YSYEKL. V was clipped by 5 bases and J by 0 bases, with 11 bases between them.

This clone appeared a single time. CDR3 region: CASSSMTGDQPQHF. The CDR3 DNA sequence: TGCGCCAGCAGCTCGATGACAGGGGATCAGCCCCAGCATTTT. The V call is TRBV5-1, the J call TRBJ1-5; TRBD1 matches at 8 bases. CDR3 length: 14 residues. CDR1 is SGHRS and CDR2 is YFSETQ in the germline V gene. V lost 3 bases and J lost 5; bases outside the gene matches: 4. Filled out from reference TRBV5-1 and TRBJ1-5, the complete variable domain reads KAGVTQTPRYLIKTRGQQVTLSCSPISGHRSVSWYQQTPGQGLQFLFEYFSETQRNKGNFPGRFSGRQFSNSRSEMNVSTLELGDSALYLCASSSMTGDQPQHFGDGTRLSIL.

The chain is built from TRBV10-3 and TRBJ2-7; the match to TRBD2 covers 13 bases. The V gene end was trimmed by 2 bases and the J gene end by 7 bases; junction bases not matched to a gene: 8. The germline CDR1 and CDR2 sequences are ENHRY and SYGVKD. The CDR3 spans 16 residues. In DNA, the CDR3 is TGTGCCATCAGTGAGACCACTAGCGGGGGGGCGGGTGAGCAGTACTTC. Encoded protein: CAISETTSGGAGEQYF.

This clone was recorded many times. The genes are TRBV27 and TRBJ2-1; 12 nucleotides match TRBD2. V gave up 8 bases and J gave up 1 base; unmatched junction bases: 3. Germline V gene lookup returns CDR1 MNHEY and CDR2 SMNVEV (reference sequence). The CDR3 contains 15 residues. The DNA of the CDR3 is TGTGCCAGCCGCACTAGCGGGGGGTCCTACAATGAGCAGTTCTTC. Translating it yields CASRTSGGSYNEQFF.

The rearrangement joins TRBV4-1 to TRBJ2-3; 10 nucleotides match TRBD2. The CDR3 consists of 16 residues. Trimming removed 3 bases from V and 2 bases from J; junction bases left unmatched: 5. Per germline, CDR1 MGHRA and CDR2 YSYEKL. The CDR3 loop reads CASSHGSGGATDTQYF. The CDR3 DNA follows: TGCGCCAGCAGCCACGGGAGCGGGGGGGCCACAGATACGCAGTATTTT.

The rearrangement joins TRBV7-9 to TRBJ1-6; 11 bases agree with TRBD1. Germline V gene sequence: CDR1 SEHNR, CDR2 FQNEAQ (reference sequence). The CDR3 runs 16 residues. V shed 3 bases and J 7 bases; nucleotides not matched to a gene: 5. The CDR3 nucleotides read TGTGCCAGCAGCTTTTGGACAGGGGGCGCGAATTCACCCCTCCACTTT. Translation: CASSFWTGGANSPLHF.

The chain has TRBV5-4 and TRBJ1-3; D ambiguous. Trimming removed 2 bases from V and 3 bases from J, with 12 bases in between. The CDR3 extends over 15 amino acids. The germline CDR1 and CDR2 sequences are SGHNT and YYREEE (reference sequence). The CDR3 loop is CASSFAGLFGNTIYF. Here the CDR3 DNA reads TGTGCCAGCAGCTTCGCCGGGTTATTTGGAAACACCATATATTTT.

Details on this clone: This sample includes further DNA sequences coding for the same CDR3. The chain has TRBV18 and TRBJ1-2; D is possibly TRBD1 (6 bases). Deletions cut 2 bases from V and 8 bases from J, with 12 bases between. The germline V gene has CDR1 KGHSH and CDR2 LQKENI. The CDR3 sequence is 13 residues long. This CDR3 reads CASSPASGDGYTF. CDR3 nucleotides: TGTGCCAGCTCACCAGCGTCAGGGGACGGCTACACCTTC.

The J gene is TRBJ1-2, the V gene TRBV12-3 or TRBV12-4; no definite D call. Between the trimmed V and J ends, which lost 6 bases and 8 bases, there was a span of 13 bases. The CDR3 extends over 12 amino acids. CDR3 protein: CASSPGGGGYTF. The DNA of the CDR3 is TGTGCCAGCAGCCCGGGAGGCGGAGGCTACACCTTC.

This clone was seen a single time. The chain is built from TRBV3-1 (or the pseudogene TRBV3-2) and TRBJ2-3, with 9 bases matching TRBD2. The V gene end was trimmed by 4 bases and the J gene end by 8 bases; junction bases not matched to a gene: 10. Looked up from germline, CDR1 is LGHDT and CDR2 is YNNKEL (reference sequence). This CDR3 region has 15 residues. CDR3 sequence: CASSLTSGFDGTQYF. CDR3 coding DNA: TGTGCCAGCAGCCTGACTAGCGGATTCGATGGTACGCAGTATTTT.

This sequence joins TRBV18 and TRBJ2-2, with no clear D. There are 16 residues in the CDR3. Trimming stripped 1 base from V and 2 bases from J, with 11 bases between. Germline lookup yields CDR1 KGHSH and CDR2 LQKENI. The CDR3 DNA reads TGTGCCAGCTCACCACGAACTCACCAAAACACCGGGGAGCTGTTTTTT. It specifies CASSPRTHQNTGELFF.

This clone was counted a few times. The gene calls are TRBV27 and TRBJ2-7; 10 bases map to TRBD1. In germline, CDR1 is MNHEY, CDR2 SMNVEV (reference sequence). V was clipped by 4 bases and J by 7 bases; unmatched bases: 16. CDR3 length: 17 residues. The CDR3 nucleotides read TGTGCCAGCAGTTCGGGACAGGGGTTTGGGGACGTGCTGGAGCAGTACTTC. It yields the protein CASSSGQGFGDVLEQYF.

CDR3 sequence: CASSSDRGGQPQHF. The CDR3 DNA follows: TGCGCCAGCAGCTCGGACAGGGGTGGTCAGCCCCAGCATTTT. The chain couples TRBV5-1 to TRBJ1-5; the match to TRBD1 covers 9 bases. The CDR3 runs to 14 residues. V gave up 3 bases and J gave up 6 bases; unmatched junction bases: 4. CDR1 is SGHRS and CDR2 is YFSETQ in the germline V gene.

The CDR3 is CASSFPYRDTKNIQYF. CDR3 DNA sequence: TGTGCCAGCAGCTTTCCATACAGGGACACCAAAAACATTCAGTACTTC. This chain links TRBV7-6 with TRBJ2-4; maybe TRBD1 (6 bases). CDR1 and CDR2 from the germline V gene are SGHVS and FNYEAQ. The CDR3 runs 16 residues. With 3 bases removed from V and 2 bases from J, the gap between germline ends came to 14 bases.

This clone was counted once. This chain connects TRBV3-1 (or the pseudogene TRBV3-2) to TRBJ1-1, with D possibly TRBD1 on 6 matching bases. The germline V gene has CDR1 LGHDT and CDR2 YNNKEL (reference sequence). The CDR3 extends over 15 amino acids. V was trimmed by 4 bases and J by 1 base, leaving 13 bases between them. The CDR3 protein is CASSLGDKQNTEAFF. The DNA for the CDR3 is TGTGCCAGCAGCCTAGGGGACAAGCAGAACACTGAAGCTTTCTTT.

The chain links TRBV19 to TRBJ1-1, with TRBD1 matching over 10 bases. J lost 5 bases, V lost 3 bases, and 15 bases had no gene match. CDR1 is LNHDA and CDR2 is SQIVND in the germline V gene (reference sequence). The CDR3 totals 18 residues. The CDR3 region has the DNA TGTGCCAGTAGTATGACACCCTTATTGACAGGGGGCCGGACTGAAGCTTTCTTT. It encodes CASSMTPLLTGGRTEAFF. Based on the CDR3 plus reference TRBV19 and TRBJ1-1, the full variable domain is DGGITQSPKYLFRKEGQNVTLSCEQNLNHDAMYWYRQDPGQGLRLIYYSQIVNDFQKGDIAEGYSVSREKKESFPLTVTSAQKNPTAFYLCASSMTPLLTGGRTEAFFGQGTRLTVV.

The rearrangement uses TRBV27 and TRBJ1-1; 9 nucleotides agree with TRBD1. The trim removed 4 bases at V and 1 base at J, leaving 10 bases unmatched. CDR3 length: 17 amino acids. Germline CDR1 MNHEY, CDR2 SMNVEV (reference sequence). The CDR3 here is CASSSDRGILGNTEAFF. CDR3 bases: TGTGCCAGCAGTTCCGACAGGGGGATCCTTGGGAACACTGAAGCTTTCTTT.

A single count supports this clone. This chain links TRBV6-2 or TRBV6-3 with TRBJ2-7; 7 bases map to TRBD1. CDR1 and CDR2 (germline): MNHEY, SVGEGT. V was clipped by 5 bases and J by 4 bases; unmatched bases: 17. The CDR3 covers 17 residues. The CDR3 DNA reads TGTGCCAGCAGTACGCCAAACGGGACAGCCAACCCATACGAGCAGTACTTC. Protein sequence: CASSTPNGTANPYEQYF.

This sequence joins TRBV7-2 and TRBJ1-6, with a tentative D call TRBD1 (6 bases). V lost 4 bases and J 10 bases, leaving 11 bases between the germline ends. From germline, CDR1 is SGHTA and CDR2 FQGNSA. There are 13 residues in the CDR3. CDR3 DNA: TGTGCCAGCAGCTCTCCGGGGACATCACCCCTCCACTTT. This translates into CASSSPGTSPLHF.

The chain has TRBV7-9 and TRBJ1-5, with D uncertain. CDR1 SEHNR and CDR2 FQNEAQ come from the germline V gene (reference sequence). CDR3 length equals 12 residues. Trimming took 3 bases from V and 7 from J, leaving 7 bases between them. The CDR3 loop reads CASSFSEQPQHF. The CDR3 DNA is TGTGCCAGCAGCTTTTCGGAGCAGCCCCAGCATTTT.

The sample holds many counts of this clone. CDR3 coding DNA: TGCGCCAGCAGCCAAGAACCCACCGCGGACAGGATCTCCTACGAGCAGTACTTC. Translated: CASSQEPTADRISYEQYF. The chain carries TRBV4-1 and TRBJ2-7; 7 bases line up with TRBD1. This CDR3 is 18 amino acids long. The V gene's germline CDR1 is MGHRA and CDR2 YSYEKL. J gave up 0 bases and V 0 bases, and 11 bases lay outside the gene matches.

The chain recombines TRBV5-1 with TRBJ2-1; 7 bases are a match to TRBD1. Germline loops: CDR1 SGHRS, CDR2 YFSETQ. Trimming at V came to 7 bases and at J to 4 bases, leaving 11 bases not matched to a gene. The CDR3 has 15 residues. CDR3 loop: CASGPGTANYNEQFF. As DNA, the CDR3 is TGCGCCAGCGGCCCTGGGACAGCAAATTACAATGAGCAGTTCTTC.

This rearrangement joins TRBV5-4 to TRBJ2-7; 9 bases map to TRBD1. Germline V gene data show CDR1 as SGHNT and CDR2 as YYREEE (reference sequence). The CDR3 is 15 amino acids. V was pared by 2 bases and J by 3 bases, with 6 bases of the junction left unmatched. CDR3 coding DNA: TGTGCCAGCAGCTTCAACCGGGACAGGGTCTACGAGCAGTACTTC. Protein sequence: CASSFNRDRVYEQYF.

The V call is TRBV19, the J call TRBJ2-7; D is undetermined. Germline loops: CDR1 LNHDA, CDR2 SQIVND (reference sequence). CDR3 length: 13 amino acids. Trimming removed 3 bases from V and 6 bases from J, with 12 bases in between. CDR3 nucleotides: TGTGCCAGTAGTATGTTGTCAGCGAGCGAGCAGTACTTC. Translating gives CASSMLSASEQYF.

This sequence joins TRBV28 and TRBJ1-3; possibly TRBD1 for D (5 bases). The CDR3 has 16 amino acids. Germline V gene data show CDR1 as MDHEN and CDR2 as SYDVKM. Between the trimmed V and J ends, which lost 2 bases and 4 bases, there was a span of 15 bases. The CDR3 region has the DNA TGTGCCAGCAGTTTACTGGAGGAGGGGCTAGGAAACACCATATATTTT. Translating gives CASSLLEEGLGNTIYF.

This clone occurred once. V and J are TRBV28 and TRBJ2-3; 9 bases map to TRBD1. This CDR3 is built from 14 residues. The germline V gene encodes CDR1 MDHEN and CDR2 SYDVKM. V lost 5 bases and J lost 6; bases outside the gene matches: 6. CDR3 region: CASSHRGQADTQYF. The CDR3, as DNA: TGTGCCAGCAGTCACAGGGGGCAAGCGGATACGCAGTATTTT.

The gene calls are TRBV7-8 and TRBJ2-7; the match to TRBD2 covers 12 bases. Losses at the gene ends were 1 base for V and 3 bases for J; bases not matched to a gene: 13. CDR3 length equals 19 residues. The germline gives CDR1 SGHVS, CDR2 FQNEAQ. CDR3 protein: CASSLVGGLAGPRHYEQYF. The CDR3 nucleotides are TGTGCCAGCAGCTTAGTGGGCGGACTAGCGGGGCCGCGACACTACGAGCAGTACTTC.

This clone was detected once. The sample holds other DNA sequences that translate to the same CDR3. V is TRBV27 and J is TRBJ1-2; D is possibly TRBD1 (5 bases). Between the trimmed V and J ends, which lost 3 bases and 3 bases, there was a span of 8 bases. In germline, CDR1 is MNHEY, CDR2 SMNVEV (reference sequence). The length of the CDR3 is 13 residues. CDR3 region: CASSFQGDYGYTF. CDR3 sequence (DNA): TGTGCCAGCAGTTTTCAGGGCGACTATGGCTACACCTTC.

CDR3 coding DNA: TGCGCCAGCAGTGCCCCGCACAGGGGGGCTGAGCAGTTCTTC. Protein sequence: CASSAPHRGAEQFF. The chain uses TRBV10-1 and TRBJ2-1; 8 nucleotides align to TRBD1. The V segment lost 4 bases and the J segment 9 bases; nucleotides outside the gene matches: 8. The germline CDR1 and CDR2 sequences are WNHNN and SYGVQD (reference sequence). This CDR3 region has 14 residues.